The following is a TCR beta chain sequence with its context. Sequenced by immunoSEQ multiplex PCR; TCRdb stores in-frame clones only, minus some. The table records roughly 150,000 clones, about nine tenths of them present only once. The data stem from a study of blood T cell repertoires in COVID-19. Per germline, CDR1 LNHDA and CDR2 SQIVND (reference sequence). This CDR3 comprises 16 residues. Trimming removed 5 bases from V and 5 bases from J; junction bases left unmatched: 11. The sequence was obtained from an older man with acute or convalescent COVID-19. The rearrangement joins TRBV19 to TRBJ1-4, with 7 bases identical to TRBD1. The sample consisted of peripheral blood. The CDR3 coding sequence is TGTGCCAGTAGTGCCGTGGCGGCAGGGGGGAATGAAAAACTGTTTTTT. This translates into CASSAVAAGGNEKLFF.